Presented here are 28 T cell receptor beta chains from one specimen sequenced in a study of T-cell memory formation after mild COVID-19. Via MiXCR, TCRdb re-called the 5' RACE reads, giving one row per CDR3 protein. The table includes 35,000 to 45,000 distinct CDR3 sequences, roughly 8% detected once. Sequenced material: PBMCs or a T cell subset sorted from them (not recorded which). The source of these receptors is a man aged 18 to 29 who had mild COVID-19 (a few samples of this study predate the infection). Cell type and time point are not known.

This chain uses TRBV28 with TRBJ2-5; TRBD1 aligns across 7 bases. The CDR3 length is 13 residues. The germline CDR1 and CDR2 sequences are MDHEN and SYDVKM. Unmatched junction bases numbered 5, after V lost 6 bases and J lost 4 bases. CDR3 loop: CASRVGGGETQYF. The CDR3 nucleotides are TGTGCCAGCAGGGTAGGGGGCGGAGAGACCCAGTACTTC.

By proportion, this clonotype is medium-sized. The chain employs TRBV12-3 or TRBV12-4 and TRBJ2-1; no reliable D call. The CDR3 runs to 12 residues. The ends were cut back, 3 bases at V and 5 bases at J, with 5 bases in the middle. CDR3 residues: CASSFEDNEQFF. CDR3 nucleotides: TGTGCCAGCAGTTTTGAGGACAATGAGCAGTTCTTC.

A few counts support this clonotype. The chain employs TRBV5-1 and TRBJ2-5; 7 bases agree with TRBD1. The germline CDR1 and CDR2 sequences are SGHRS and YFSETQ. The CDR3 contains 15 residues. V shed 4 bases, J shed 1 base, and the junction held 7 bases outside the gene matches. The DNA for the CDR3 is TGCGCCAGCAGCAGGGGACAGCTAACCCAAGAGACCCAGTACTTC. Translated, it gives CASSRGQLTQETQYF.

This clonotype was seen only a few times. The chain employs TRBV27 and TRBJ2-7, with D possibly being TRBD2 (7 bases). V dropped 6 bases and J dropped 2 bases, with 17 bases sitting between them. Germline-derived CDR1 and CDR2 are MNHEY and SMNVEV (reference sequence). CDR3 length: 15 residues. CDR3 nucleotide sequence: TGTGCCAGCAGATCCCTGGCCGGGGGGCCCTACGAGCAGTACTTC. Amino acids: CASRSLAGGPYEQYF.

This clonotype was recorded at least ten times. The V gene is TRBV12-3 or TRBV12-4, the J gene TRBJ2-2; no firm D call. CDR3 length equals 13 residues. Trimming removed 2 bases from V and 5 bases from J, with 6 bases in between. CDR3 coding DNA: TGTGCCAGCAGTTTATGGGTTACCGGGGAGCTGTTTTTT. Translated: CASSLWVTGELFF.

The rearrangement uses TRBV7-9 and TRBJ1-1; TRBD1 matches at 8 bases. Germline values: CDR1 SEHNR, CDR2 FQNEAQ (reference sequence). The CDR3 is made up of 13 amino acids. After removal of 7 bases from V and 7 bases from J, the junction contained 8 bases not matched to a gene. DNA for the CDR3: TGTGCCAGCACCCAGGGGGCCAGGGGTGAAGCTTTCTTT. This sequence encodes CASTQGARGEAFF. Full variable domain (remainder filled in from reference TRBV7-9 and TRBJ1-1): DTGVSQNPRHKITKRGQNVTFRCDPISEHNRLYWYRQTLGQGPEFLTYFQNEAQLEKSRLLSDRFSAERPKGSFSTLEIQRTEQGDSAMYLCASTQGARGEAFFGQGTRLTVV.

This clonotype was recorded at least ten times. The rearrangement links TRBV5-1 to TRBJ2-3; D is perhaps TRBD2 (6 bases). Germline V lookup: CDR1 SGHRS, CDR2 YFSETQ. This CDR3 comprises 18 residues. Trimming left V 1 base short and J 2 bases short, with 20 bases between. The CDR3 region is CASSLLGLEMGLTDTQYF. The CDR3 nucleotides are TGCGCCAGCAGCTTGTTGGGGCTAGAGATGGGACTCACAGATACGCAGTATTTT.

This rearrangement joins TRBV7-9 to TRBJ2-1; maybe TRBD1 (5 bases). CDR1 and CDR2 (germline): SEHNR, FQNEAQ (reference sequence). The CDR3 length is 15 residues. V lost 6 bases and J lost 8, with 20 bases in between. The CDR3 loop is CASSLSQGTHDEQFF. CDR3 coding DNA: TGTGCCAGCAGTTTATCCCAGGGAACCCACGATGAGCAGTTCTTC.

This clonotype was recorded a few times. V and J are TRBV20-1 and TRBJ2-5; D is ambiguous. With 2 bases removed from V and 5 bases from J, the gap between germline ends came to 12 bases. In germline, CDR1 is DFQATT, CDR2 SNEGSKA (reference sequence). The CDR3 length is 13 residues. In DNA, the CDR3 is TGCAGTGCTAGACAGGTTTCTGACGAGACCCAGTACTTC. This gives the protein CSARQVSDETQYF.

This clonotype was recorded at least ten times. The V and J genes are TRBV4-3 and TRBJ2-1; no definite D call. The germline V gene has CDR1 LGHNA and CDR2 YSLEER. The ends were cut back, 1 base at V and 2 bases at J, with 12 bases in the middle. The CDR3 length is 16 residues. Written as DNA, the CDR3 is TGCGCCAGCAGCCAAGCCTTGACTCCTGCCTACAATGAGCAGTTCTTC. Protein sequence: CASSQALTPAYNEQFF.

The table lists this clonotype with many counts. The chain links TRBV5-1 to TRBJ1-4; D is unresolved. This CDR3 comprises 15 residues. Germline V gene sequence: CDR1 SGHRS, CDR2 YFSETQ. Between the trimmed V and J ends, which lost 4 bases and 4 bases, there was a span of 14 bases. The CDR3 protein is CASSLRPASNEKLFF. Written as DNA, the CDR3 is TGCGCCAGCAGCCTCCGACCGGCGAGTAATGAAAAACTGTTTTTT.

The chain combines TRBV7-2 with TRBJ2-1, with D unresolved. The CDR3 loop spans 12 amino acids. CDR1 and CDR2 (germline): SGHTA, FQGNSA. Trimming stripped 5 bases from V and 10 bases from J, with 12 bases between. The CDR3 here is CASSPRVTEQFF. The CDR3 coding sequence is TGTGCCAGCAGCCCCCGGGTTACCGAGCAGTTCTTC.

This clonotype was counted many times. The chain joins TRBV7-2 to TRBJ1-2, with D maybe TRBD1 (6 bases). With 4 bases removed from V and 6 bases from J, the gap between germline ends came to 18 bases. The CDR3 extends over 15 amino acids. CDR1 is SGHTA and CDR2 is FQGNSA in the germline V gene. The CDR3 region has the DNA TGTGCCAGCAGCTCCCTCTATGGGGGGCTGAATGGCTACACCTTC. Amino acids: CASSSLYGGLNGYTF.

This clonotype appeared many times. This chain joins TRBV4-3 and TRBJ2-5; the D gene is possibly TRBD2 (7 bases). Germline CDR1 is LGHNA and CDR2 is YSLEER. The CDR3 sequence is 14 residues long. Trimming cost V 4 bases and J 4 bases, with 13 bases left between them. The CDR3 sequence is CASSLKRGAETQYF. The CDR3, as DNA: TGCGCCAGCAGCCTCAAACGGGGGGCAGAGACCCAGTACTTC.

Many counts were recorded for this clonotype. The CDR3 DNA reads TGTGCCAGCACCTCCCCCCAACTCCGACTCCCGACGGACGGGTACGAGCAGTACTTC. Encoded protein: CASTSPQLRLPTDGYEQYF. The chain is built from TRBV11-2 and TRBJ2-7, with D unresolved. The CDR3 contains 19 residues. The germline CDR1 and CDR2 sequences are SGHAT and FQNNGV. V lost 7 bases and J 4 bases, leaving 32 bases between the germline ends.

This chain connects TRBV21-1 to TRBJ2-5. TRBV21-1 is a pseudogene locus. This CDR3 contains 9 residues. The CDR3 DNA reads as TGTGCCAGCAGGGAGACCCAGTACTTC. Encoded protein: CASRETQYF.

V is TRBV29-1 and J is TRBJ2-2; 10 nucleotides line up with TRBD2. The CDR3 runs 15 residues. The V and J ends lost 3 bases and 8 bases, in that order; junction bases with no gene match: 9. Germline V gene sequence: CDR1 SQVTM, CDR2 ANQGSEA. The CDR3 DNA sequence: TGCAGCGTTGATTTGGCTAGCGGGGGTGTAGGGGAGCTGTTTTTT. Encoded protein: CSVDLASGGVGELFF.

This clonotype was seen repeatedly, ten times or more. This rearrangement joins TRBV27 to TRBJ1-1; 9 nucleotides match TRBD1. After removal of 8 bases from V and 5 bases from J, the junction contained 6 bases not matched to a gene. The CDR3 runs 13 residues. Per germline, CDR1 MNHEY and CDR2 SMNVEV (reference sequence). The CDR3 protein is CASRGTGKTEAFF. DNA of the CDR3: TGTGCCAGCCGGGGGACAGGGAAGACTGAAGCTTTCTTT.

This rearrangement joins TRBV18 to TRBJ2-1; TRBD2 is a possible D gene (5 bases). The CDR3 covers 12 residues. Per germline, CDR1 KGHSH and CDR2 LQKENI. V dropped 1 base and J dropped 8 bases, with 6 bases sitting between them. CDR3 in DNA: TGTGCCAGCTCACCACACGGGGATGAGCAGTTCTTC. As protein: CASSPHGDEQFF.

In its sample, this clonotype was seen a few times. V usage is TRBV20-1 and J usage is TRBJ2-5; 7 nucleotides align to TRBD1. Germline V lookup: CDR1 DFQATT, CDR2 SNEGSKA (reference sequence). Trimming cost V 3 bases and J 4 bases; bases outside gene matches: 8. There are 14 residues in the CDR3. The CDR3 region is CSARDRLGSETQYF. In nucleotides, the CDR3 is TGCAGTGCTAGGGACAGGTTAGGGTCAGAGACCCAGTACTTC.

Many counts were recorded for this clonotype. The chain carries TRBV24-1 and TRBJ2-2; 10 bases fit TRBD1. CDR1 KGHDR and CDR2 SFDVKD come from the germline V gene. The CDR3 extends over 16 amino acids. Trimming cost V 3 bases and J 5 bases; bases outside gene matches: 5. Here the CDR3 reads CATSDPPGQGTGELFF. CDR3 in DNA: TGTGCCACCAGTGATCCGCCGGGACAGGGGACCGGGGAGCTGTTTTTT.

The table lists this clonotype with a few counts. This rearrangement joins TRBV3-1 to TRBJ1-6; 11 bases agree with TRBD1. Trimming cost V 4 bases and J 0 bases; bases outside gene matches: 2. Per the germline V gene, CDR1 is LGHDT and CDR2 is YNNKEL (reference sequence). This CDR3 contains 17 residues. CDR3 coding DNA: TGTGCCAGCAGCCCCGGGACAGGGGGCTCCTATAATTCACCCCTCCACTTT. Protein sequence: CASSPGTGGSYNSPLHF.

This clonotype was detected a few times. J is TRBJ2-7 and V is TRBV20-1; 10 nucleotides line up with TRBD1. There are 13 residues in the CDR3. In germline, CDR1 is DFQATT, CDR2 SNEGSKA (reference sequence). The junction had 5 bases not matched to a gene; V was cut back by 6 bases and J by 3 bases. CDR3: CSARTGGNYEQYF. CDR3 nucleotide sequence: TGCAGTGCCCGGACAGGGGGGAACTACGAGCAGTACTTC.

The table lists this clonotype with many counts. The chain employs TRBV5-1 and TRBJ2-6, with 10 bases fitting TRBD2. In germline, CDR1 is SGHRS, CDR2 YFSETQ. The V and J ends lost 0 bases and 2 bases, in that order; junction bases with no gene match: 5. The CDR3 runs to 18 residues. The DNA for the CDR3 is TGCGCCAGCAGCTTGGTAGCGGGGGGTCTTCCTGGGGCCAACGTCCTGACTTTC. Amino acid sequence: CASSLVAGGLPGANVLTF.

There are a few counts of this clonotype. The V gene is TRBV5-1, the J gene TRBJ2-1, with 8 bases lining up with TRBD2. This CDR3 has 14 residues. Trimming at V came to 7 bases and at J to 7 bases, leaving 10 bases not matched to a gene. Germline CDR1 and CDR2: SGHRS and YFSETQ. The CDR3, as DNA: TGCGCCAGCCGAGAAAGGCTAGCGGGTAATGAGCAGTTCTTC. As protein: CASRERLAGNEQFF.

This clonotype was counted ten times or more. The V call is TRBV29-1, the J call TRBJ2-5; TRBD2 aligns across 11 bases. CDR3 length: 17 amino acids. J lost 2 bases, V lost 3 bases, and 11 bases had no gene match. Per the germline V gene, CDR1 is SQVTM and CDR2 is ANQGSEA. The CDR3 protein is CSVDNVLAGARQETQYF. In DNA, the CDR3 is TGCAGCGTTGATAATGTACTAGCGGGGGCCCGGCAAGAGACCCAGTACTTC.

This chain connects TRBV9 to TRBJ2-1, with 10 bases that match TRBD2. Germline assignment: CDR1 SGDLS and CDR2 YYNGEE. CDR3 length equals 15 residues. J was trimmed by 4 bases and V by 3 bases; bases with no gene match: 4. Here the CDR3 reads CASSATSGAYNEQFF. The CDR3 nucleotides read TGTGCCAGCAGCGCTACTAGCGGGGCATACAATGAGCAGTTCTTC.

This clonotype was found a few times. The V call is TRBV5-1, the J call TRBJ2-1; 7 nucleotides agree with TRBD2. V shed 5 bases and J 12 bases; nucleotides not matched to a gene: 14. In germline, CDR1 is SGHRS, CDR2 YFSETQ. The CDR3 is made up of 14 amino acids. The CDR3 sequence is CASSSGGSGSPQFF. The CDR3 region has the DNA TGCGCCAGCAGTTCCGGGGGTAGCGGGTCTCCGCAGTTCTTC.